In this sample, the clone carrying this TCR beta chain turned up many times. This record belongs to a study of spatial heterogeneity in lung cancer. For the study at large: As counted in raw reads, each unique TCR and UMI combination appeared more than ten times on average.

TCRdb processed the 5' RACE reads anew with MiXCR; each CDR3 protein has one entry. The table records about 23,000 distinct CDR3 sequences, approximately 4.7% of them present only once. Indicated time point: sample taken at primary tumor resection. The sequenced material consisted of unsorted whole RNA from tumor, nontumor lung or frozen PBMC. The length of the CDR3 is 12 residues. Trimming cost V 6 bases and J 7 bases; bases outside gene matches: 4. Per germline, CDR1 SNHLY and CDR2 FYNNEI. The sequence derives from a male donor with early-stage non-small cell lung cancer. The input for sequencing was PBMCs, taken at surgery. This chain uses TRBV2 with TRBJ1-2; 8 nucleotides agree with TRBD1. CDR3 DNA sequence: TGTGCCAGCAGGGGACAGGATATTGGCTACACCTTC. Amino acids: CASRGQDIGYTF.